This TCR beta chain was identified in a study of blood T cell repertoires in COVID-19. Produced via immunoSEQ multiplex PCR; TCRdb's table is partial and in-frame only. The data hold some 510,000 clones, with 88% observed a single time. Trimming cost V 0 bases and J 5 bases; bases outside gene matches: 3. CDR1 and CDR2 from the germline V gene are MNHEY and SMNVEV (reference sequence). The CDR3 runs 16 residues. The receptor comes from a woman aged 40 to 49 who had recovered from COVID-19. This chain joins TRBV27 and TRBJ2-1, with 11 bases lining up with TRBD2. The sequenced sample was PBMCs or T cells enriched from blood (not recorded which). CDR3 coding DNA: TGTGCCAGCAGTTTATCGGTAGCGGGAGGGAACAATGAGCAGTTCTTC. Encoded protein: CASSLSVAGGNNEQFF.